This TCR beta chain comes out of a study of blood T cell repertoires in COVID-19. CDR1 and CDR2 (germline): KGHSH, LQKENI. V shed 3 bases and J shed 3 bases, with 23 bases lying between them. This CDR3 is built from 19 residues. Per the original methods: Estimates of nucleated cell counts were drawn from the amplification of reference gene primers. Sequencing used immunoSEQ multiplex PCR; TCRdb keeps in-frame clones, though not all of them. The V and J calls and clone size were taken over from that table, and D and trimming were inferred from the DNA. The sample has some 370,000 clones, about 90% seen once.

This sequence originates from a man in his forties with acute or convalescent COVID-19. This chain connects TRBV18 to TRBJ2-2; a weak D match, TRBD1 (6 bases). Sequenced material: peripheral blood. CDR3 DNA: TGTGCCAGCTCACCTGATATCCTCCCAGGGACATCGTACACCGGGGAGCTGTTTTTT. Translated: CASSPDILPGTSYTGELFF.